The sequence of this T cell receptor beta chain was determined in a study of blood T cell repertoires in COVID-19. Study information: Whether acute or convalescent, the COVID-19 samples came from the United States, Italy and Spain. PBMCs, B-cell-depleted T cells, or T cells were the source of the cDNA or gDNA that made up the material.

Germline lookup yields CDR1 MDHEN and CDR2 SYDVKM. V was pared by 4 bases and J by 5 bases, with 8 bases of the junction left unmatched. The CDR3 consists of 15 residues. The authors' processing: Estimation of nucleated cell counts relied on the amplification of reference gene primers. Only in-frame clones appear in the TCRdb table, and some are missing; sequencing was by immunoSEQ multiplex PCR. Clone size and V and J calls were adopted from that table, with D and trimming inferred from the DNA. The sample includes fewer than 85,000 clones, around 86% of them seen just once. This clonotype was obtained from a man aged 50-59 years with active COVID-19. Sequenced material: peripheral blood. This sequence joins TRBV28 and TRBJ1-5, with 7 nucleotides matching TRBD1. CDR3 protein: CASSSEDRWDQPQHF. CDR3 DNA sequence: TGTGCCAGCAGTTCGGAGGACAGGTGGGATCAGCCCCAGCATTTT.